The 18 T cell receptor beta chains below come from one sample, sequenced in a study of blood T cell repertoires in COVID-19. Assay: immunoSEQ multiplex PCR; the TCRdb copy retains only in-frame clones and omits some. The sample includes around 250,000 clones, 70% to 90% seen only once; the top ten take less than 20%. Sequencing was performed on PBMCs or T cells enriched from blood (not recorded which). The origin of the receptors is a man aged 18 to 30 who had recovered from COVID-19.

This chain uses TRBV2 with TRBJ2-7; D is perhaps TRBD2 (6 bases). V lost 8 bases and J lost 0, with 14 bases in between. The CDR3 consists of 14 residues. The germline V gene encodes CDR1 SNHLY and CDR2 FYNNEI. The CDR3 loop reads CASDTDGGSYEQYF. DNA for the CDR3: TGTGCCAGCGATACCGACGGGGGCTCCTACGAGCAGTACTTC.

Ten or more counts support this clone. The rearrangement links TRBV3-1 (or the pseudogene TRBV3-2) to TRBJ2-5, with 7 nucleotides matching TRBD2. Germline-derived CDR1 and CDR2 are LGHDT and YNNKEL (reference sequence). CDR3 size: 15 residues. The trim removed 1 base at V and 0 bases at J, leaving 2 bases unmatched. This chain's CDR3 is CASSQGREYQETQYF. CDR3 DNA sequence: TGTGCCAGCAGCCAAGGGCGGGAGTACCAAGAGACCCAGTACTTC.

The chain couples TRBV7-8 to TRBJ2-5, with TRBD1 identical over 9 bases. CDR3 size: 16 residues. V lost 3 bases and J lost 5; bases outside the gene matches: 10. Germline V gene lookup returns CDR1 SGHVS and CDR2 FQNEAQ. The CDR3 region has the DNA TGTGCCAGCAGCTTGGGGACAGGGATGTGGGGCGAGACCCAGTACTTC. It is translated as CASSLGTGMWGETQYF.

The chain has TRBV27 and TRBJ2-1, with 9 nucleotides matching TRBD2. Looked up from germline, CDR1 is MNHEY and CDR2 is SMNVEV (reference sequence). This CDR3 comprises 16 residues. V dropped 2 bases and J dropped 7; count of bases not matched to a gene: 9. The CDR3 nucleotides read TGTGCCAGCAGTTTAATGTTAGCGGGAGCGTCGAATGAGCAGTTCTTC. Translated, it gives CASSLMLAGASNEQFF.

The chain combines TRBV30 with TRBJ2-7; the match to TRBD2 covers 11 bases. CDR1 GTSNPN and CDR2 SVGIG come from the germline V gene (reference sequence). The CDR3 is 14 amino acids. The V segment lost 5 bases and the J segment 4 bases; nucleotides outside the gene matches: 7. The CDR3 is CAWGRLAGPYEQYF. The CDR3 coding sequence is TGTGCCTGGGGTAGACTAGCGGGACCGTACGAGCAGTACTTC.

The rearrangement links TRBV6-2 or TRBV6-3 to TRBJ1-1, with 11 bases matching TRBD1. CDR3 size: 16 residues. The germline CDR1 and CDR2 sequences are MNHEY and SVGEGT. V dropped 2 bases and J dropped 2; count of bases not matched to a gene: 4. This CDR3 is CASSYRDRGLNTEAFF. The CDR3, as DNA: TGTGCCAGCAGTTACCGGGACAGGGGGTTAAACACTGAAGCTTTCTTT.

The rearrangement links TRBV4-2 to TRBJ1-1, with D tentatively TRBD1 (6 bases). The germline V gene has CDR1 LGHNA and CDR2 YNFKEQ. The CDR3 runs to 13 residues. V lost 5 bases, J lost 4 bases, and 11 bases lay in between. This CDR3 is CASSTQGSTEAFF. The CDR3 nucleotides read TGTGCCAGCAGCACACAGGGAAGCACTGAAGCTTTCTTT.

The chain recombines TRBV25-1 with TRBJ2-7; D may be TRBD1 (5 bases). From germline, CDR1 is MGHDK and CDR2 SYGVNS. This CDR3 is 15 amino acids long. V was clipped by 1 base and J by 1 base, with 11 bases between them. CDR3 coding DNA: TGTGCCAGCAGTGAATCAGGGTCTAAATCCTACGAGCAGTACTTC. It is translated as CASSESGSKSYEQYF.

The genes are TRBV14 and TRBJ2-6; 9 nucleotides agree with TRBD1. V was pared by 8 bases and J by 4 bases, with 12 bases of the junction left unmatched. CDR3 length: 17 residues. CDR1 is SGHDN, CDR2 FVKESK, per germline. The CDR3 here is CASAHRTGASGANVLTF. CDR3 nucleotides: TGTGCCAGCGCCCACCGGACAGGGGCGTCGGGGGCCAACGTCCTGACTTTC.

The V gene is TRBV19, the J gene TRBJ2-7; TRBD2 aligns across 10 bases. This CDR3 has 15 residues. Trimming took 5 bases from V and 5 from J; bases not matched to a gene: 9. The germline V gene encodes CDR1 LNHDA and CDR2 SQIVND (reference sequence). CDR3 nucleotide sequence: TGTGCCAGTAGTCTCTCCCTAGCGGGAGCCAACGAGCAGTACTTC. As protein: CASSLSLAGANEQYF.

CDR3 amino acids: CASSYVSRAGANVLTF. CDR3 nucleotide sequence: TGTGCCAGCAGTTACGTCTCGCGGGCTGGGGCCAACGTCCTGACTTTC. The chain is built from TRBV6-5 and TRBJ2-6; a weak D match, TRBD2 (5 bases). The CDR3 consists of 16 residues. Trimming removed 2 bases at V and 2 bases at J, with 10 bases between. Germline CDR1 is MNHEY and CDR2 is SVGAGI.

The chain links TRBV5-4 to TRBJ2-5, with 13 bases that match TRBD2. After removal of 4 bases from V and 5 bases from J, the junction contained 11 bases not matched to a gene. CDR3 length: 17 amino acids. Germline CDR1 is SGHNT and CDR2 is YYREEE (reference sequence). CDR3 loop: CASSPRTSGSGEETQYF. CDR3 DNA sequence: TGTGCCAGCAGCCCCCGGACTAGCGGGAGTGGGGAGGAGACCCAGTACTTC.

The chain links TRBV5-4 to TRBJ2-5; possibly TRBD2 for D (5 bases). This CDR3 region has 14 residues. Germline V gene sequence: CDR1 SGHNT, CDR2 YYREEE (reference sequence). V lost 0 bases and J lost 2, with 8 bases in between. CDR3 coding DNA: TGTGCCAGCAGCTTGGGTCGGGGTCAAGAGACCCAGTACTTC. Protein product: CASSLGRGQETQYF.

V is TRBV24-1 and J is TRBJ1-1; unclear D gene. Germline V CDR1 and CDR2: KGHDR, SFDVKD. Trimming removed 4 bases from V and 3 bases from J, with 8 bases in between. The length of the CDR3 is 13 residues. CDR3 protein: CATSEGGYTEAFF. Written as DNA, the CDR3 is TGTGCCACCAGTGAGGGAGGTTACACTGAAGCTTTCTTT.

The CDR3 DNA is TGTGCCAGCAGTTTATCGGCCGCTAGCGGGAGTGTTGAGCAGTTCTTC. This codes for CASSLSAASGSVEQFF. V and J are TRBV27 and TRBJ2-1; TRBD2 aligns across 10 bases. V lost 0 bases, J lost 9 bases, and 8 bases stayed unmatched. The CDR3 totals 16 residues. From germline, CDR1 is MNHEY and CDR2 SMNVEV (reference sequence).

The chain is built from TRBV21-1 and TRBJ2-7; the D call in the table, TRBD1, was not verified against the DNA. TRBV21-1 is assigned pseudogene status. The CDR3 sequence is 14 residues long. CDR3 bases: TGTGCCAGCAGCAACCCACAGGGCACCTACGAGCAGTACTTC. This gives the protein CASSNPQGTYEQYF.

The CDR3 nucleotides read TGTGCCAGCAGACAGGGGGCAACCGGGGAGCTGTTTTTT. Translated, it gives CASRQGATGELFF. V gene TRBV7-9 combines with J gene TRBJ2-2; 9 positions agree with TRBD1. In germline, CDR1 is SEHNR, CDR2 FQNEAQ (reference sequence). Unmatched junction bases numbered 1, after V lost 6 bases and J lost 5 bases. The CDR3 is made up of 13 amino acids.

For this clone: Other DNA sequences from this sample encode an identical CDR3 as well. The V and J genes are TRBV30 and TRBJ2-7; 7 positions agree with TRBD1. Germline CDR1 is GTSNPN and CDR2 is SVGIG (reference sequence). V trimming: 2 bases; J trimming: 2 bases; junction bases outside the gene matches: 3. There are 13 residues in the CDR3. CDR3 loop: CAWSRDRTYEQYF. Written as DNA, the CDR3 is TGTGCCTGGAGTCGGGACAGAACCTACGAGCAGTACTTC.